This is a list of T cell receptor beta chains from one sample in a study of T cell responses to AZD1222 COVID-19 vaccine. Here immunoSEQ multiplex PCR was the method, and the copy in TCRdb shows in-frame clones only, minus some. The table includes 130,000 to 150,000 clones, about 93% detected once. The specimen was peripheral blood, collected on day 0 of MenACWY control vaccination. Receptor source: an adult in good health. CDR3s include the opening cysteine and the closing phenylalanine or tryptophan. D genes are given only for firm matches. Only part of the rows carry a size: once, few, many, or a class if the clone is expanded.

clone size	V gene	D gene	J gene	CDR3 DNA	CDR3 protein
NA	TRBV18	NA	TRBJ2-7	TGTGCCAGCTCACCACTGATCCGTTACGAGCAGTACTTC	CASSPLIRYEQYF
NA	TRBV20-1	NA	TRBJ1-1	TGCAGTGCTAGGGACCCCGCTGAAGCTTTCTTT	CSARDPAEAFF
NA	TRBV11-2	NA	TRBJ1-3	TGTGCCAGCAGCCGAGGCAGGGGCGAGGGAAACACCATATATTTT	CASSRGRGEGNTIYF
NA	TRBV5-4	TRBD1	TRBJ1-2	TGTGCCAGCAGCTCTCAAGGGGGCGTCTATGGCTACACCTTC	CASSSQGGVYGYTF
NA	TRBV19	NA	TRBJ2-1	TGTGCCAGTAGTATAGAAGGCGATGAGCAGTTCTTC	CASSIEGDEQFF
NA	TRBV18	NA	TRBJ1-1	TGTGCCAGCTCACTGGGGGGGGCCAGCACTGAAGCTTTCTTT	CASSLGGASTEAFF
NA	TRBV7-2	TRBD1	TRBJ2-7	TGTGCCAGCAGTCGGACAGGGGGCTCCTTCTACGAGCAGTACTTC	CASSRTGGSFYEQYF
NA	TRBV6-5	NA	TRBJ1-5	TGTGCCAGCAGTCGAGAGCCTTATAGCAATCAGCCCCAGCATTTT	CASSREPYSNQPQHF
NA	TRBV19	TRBD1	TRBJ2-1	TGTGCCAGTAGCAAGACAGGGGCAGGGAGCTCCTACAATGAGCAGTTCTTC	CASSKTGAGSSYNEQFF
NA	TRBV27	NA	TRBJ1-2	TGTGCCAGCAGCCCGGGACCGGGCTATGGCTACACCTTC	CASSPGPGYGYTF
NA	TRBV15	TRBD1	TRBJ1-1	TGTGCCACCAGCAGATTCAACAGGGGCCCGATGAACACTGAAGCTTTCTTT	CATSRFNRGPMNTEAFF
NA	TRBV4-1	NA	TRBJ2-7	TGCGCCAGCAGCCAAATAGGGGCCTACGAGCAGTACTTC	CASSQIGAYEQYF
few	TRBV2	NA	TRBJ1-1	TGTGCCAGCAGTGAATTGGAGAACACTGAAGCTTTCTTT	CASSELENTEAFF
once	TRBV3-1/TRBV3-2	TRBD1	TRBJ1-2	TGTGCCAGCAGCCAAGATGGAAGGGGGACAGGGGCCTTC	CASSQDGRGTGAF
NA	TRBV2	NA	TRBJ1-1	TGTGCCAGCGATGAGGACGGGAGGGCTGAAGCTTTCTTT	CASDEDGRAEAFF
NA	TRBV24-1	TRBD2	TRBJ2-1	TGTGCCACCAGTGATCACAGTAGCGGGAGGATTGAGCAGTTCTTC	CATSDHSSGRIEQFF
NA	TRBV15	NA	TRBJ2-3	TGTGCCACCAGCAGATATAGGACAGGCACAGATACGCAGTATTTT	CATSRYRTGTDTQYF
NA	TRBV10-3	NA	TRBJ2-2	TGTGCCATCAGTGGTACTAGCACCACCGGGGAGCTGTTTTTT	CAISGTSTTGELFF
NA	TRBV28	NA	TRBJ1-4	TGTGCCAGCAGCAATCGTGGCGGGGTTAATGAAAAACTGTTTTTT	CASSNRGGVNEKLFF
NA	TRBV7-9	NA	TRBJ1-3	TGTGCCACCCCAGAGGGGACGGGAAACACCATATATTTT	CATPEGTGNTIYF
NA	TRBV6-5	TRBD1	TRBJ1-2	TGTGCCACCCAGGACGACAGGGCTGACCCCTATGGCTACACCTTC	CATQDDRADPYGYTF
NA	TRBV30	TRBD1	TRBJ1-6	TGTGCCGGGGACGGGACAGGCCAAGGGGTGTATAATTCACCCCTCCACTTT	CAGDGTGQGVYNSPLHF
few	TRBV7-2	TRBD2	TRBJ2-3	TGTGCCAGCAGCTTATCGCTAGCGGTGGATACGCAGTATTTT	CASSLSLAVDTQYF
NA	TRBV18	NA	TRBJ1-4	TGTGCCAGCTCCCTTTTTGGGGGTGAAAAACTGTTTTTT	CASSLFGGEKLFF
NA	TRBV4-1	TRBD1	TRBJ1-2	TGCGCCAGCAGCCAAGATGGAGGGGGCAAGGACTATGGCTACACCTTC	CASSQDGGGKDYGYTF
NA	TRBV2	NA	TRBJ2-3	TGTGCCAGCAGTATCTGGACAGACCAAGCAGATACGCAGTATTTT	CASSIWTDQADTQYF
NA	TRBV29-1	NA	TRBJ2-3	TGCAGCGACGACTCGTTCTGGGATACGCAGTATTTT	CSDDSFWDTQYF
many	TRBV10-1	NA	TRBJ1-4	TGCGCCAGAAAGATAGGGGTGGGTGAAAAACTGTTTTTT	CARKIGVGEKLFF
NA	TRBV7-9	NA	TRBJ2-1	TGTGCCAGCAGTGGACAGTTCATGGGCAATGAGCAGTTCTTC	CASSGQFMGNEQFF
NA	TRBV4-2	NA	TRBJ1-1	TGTGCCAGCAGCCAAGCCCGGGTGAACACTGAAGCTTTCTTT	CASSQARVNTEAFF
NA	TRBV4-1	NA	TRBJ2-5	TGCGCCAGCAGCCGCGGACCCCAAGAGACCCAGTACTTC	CASSRGPQETQYF